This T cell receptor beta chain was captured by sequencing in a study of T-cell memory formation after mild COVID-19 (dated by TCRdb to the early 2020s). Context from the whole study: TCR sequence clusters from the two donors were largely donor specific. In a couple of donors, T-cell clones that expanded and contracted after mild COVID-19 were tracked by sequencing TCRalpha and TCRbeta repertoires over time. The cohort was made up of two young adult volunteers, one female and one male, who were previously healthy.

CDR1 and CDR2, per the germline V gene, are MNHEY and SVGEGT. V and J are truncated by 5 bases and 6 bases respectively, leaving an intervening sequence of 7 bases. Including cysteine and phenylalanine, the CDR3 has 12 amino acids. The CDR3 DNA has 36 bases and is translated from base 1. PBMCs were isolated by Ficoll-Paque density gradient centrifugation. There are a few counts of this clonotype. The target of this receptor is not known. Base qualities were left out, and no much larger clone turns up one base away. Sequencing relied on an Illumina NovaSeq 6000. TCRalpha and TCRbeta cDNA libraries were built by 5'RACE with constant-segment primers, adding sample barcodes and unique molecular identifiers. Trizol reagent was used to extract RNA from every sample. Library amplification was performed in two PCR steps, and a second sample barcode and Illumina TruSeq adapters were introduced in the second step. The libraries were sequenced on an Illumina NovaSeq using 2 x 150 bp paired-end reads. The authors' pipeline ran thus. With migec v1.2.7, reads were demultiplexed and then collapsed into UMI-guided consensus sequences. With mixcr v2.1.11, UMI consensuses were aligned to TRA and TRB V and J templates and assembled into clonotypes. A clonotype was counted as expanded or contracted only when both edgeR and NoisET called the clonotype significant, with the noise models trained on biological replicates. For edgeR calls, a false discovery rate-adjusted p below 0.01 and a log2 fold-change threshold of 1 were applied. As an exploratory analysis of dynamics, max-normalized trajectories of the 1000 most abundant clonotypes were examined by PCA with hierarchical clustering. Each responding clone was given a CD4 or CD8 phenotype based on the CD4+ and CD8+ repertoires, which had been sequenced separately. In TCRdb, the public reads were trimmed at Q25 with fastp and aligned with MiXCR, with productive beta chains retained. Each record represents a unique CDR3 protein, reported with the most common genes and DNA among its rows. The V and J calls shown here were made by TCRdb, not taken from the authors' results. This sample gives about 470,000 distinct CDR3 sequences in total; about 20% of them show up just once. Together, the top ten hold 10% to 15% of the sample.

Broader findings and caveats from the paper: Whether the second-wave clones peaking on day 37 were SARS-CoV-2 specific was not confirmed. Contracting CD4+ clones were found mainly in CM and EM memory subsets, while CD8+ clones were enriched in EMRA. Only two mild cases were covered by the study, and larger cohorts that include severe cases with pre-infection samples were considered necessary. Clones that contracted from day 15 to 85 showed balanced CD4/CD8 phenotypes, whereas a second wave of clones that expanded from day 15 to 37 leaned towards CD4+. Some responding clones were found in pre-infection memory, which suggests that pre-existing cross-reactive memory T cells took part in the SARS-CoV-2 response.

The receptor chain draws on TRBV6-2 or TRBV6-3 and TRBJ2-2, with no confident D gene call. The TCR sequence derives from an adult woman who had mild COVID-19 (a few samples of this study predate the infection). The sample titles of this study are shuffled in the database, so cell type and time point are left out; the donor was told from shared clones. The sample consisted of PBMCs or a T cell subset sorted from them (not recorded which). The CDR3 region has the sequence CASSVTAGELFF. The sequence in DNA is TGTGCCAGCAGTGTGACGGCCGGGGAGCTGTTTTTT.